This TCR beta chain was observed in a study of blood T cells in healthy people across ages. This clonotype occurred many times. The CDR3 sequence is 15 residues long. V was clipped by 3 bases and J by 2 bases, with 13 bases between them. Germline V CDR1 and CDR2: SGHTA, FQGNSA. The use of a sample-barcoded 5' primer and a J-beta primer mix characterized a second PCR of roughly 7 to 11 cycles. TCRdb used MiXCR to reprocess the 5' RACE reads, holding one entry per CDR3 protein. The sample lists hundreds of thousands of distinct CDR3 sequences; 32% were seen once. Material for sequencing was blood. The sequence came from a woman older than 75 in good health. This rearrangement joins TRBV7-2 to TRBJ2-5; D possibly corresponds to TRBD2 (5 bases). The CDR3 here is CASSLISAPQETQYF. As DNA, the CDR3 is TGTGCCAGCAGCTTGATTAGCGCACCTCAAGAGACCCAGTACTTC.